Reported below is one TCR beta chain. The antigen is not known. Treatment was busulfan-fludarabine conditioning, a marrow graft, and cyclophosphamide on days +3 and +4. The repertoire was sequenced with immunoSEQ multiplex PCR; TCRdb's copy has only in-frame clones and lacks some. The sample lists thousands of clones; 69% were seen once. Germline V gene sequence: CDR1 SGHRS, CDR2 YFSETQ. The CDR3 has 16 amino acids. J gave up 0 bases and V 4 bases, and 8 bases lay outside the gene matches. This entry belongs to a study of T cells after posttransplantation cyclophosphamide. The study's findings and limits: TRB clonality was highly associated with recipient CMV seropositivity and reactivation.

The TCR originated in a female patient aged 35 to 55 who received an allogeneic stem cell transplant from a related donor, was CMV-positive, and had no GVHD. Some T cells may be transferred from the graft donor. The material was CD8+ T cells sorted from PBMCs, obtained 950 to 1,200 days after allogeneic stem cell transplant with posttransplant cyclophosphamide. The chain couples TRBV5-1 to TRBJ2-3, with 7 nucleotides matching TRBD1. The CDR3 reads CASSLQDRASTDTQYF. DNA of the CDR3: TGCGCCAGCAGCCTCCAAGACAGGGCAAGCACAGATACGCAGTATTTT.